A single sample gave rise to the 19 T cell receptor beta chains below, sequenced in a study of metastatic and nonmetastatic thyroid tumors. TCRdb reprocessed the PCR reads using MiXCR. Of about 89,000 clones in the sample, around 12% were seen once. No treatment of any kind had been given to any patient before thyroid surgery. The sequencing input was tumor tissue. The receptors here all came from a female donor with papillary thyroid cancer or a benign thyroid nodule (not recorded which). Some clones in this sample may be carry-over from other donors' samples.

This clone was seen ten or more times. The chain uses TRBV6-2 or TRBV6-3 and TRBJ2-2; D remains ambiguous. CDR1 is MNHEY, CDR2 SVGEGT, per germline. The CDR3 length is 14 residues. Trimming removed 5 bases from V and 5 bases from J, with 12 bases in between. CDR3 DNA: TGTGCCAGCAGTCTCGGGCTATCTACCGGGGAGCTGTTTTTT. As protein: CASSLGLSTGELFF.

This clone was detected many times. The genes are TRBV12-3 or TRBV12-4 and TRBJ2-5, with 10 bases identical to TRBD2. The CDR3 spans 14 residues. Trimming removed 6 bases from V and 3 bases from J; junction bases left unmatched: 4. The CDR3 DNA is TGTGCCAGCAGCCTAGCGGGAGTGGAAGAGACCCAGTACTTC. Its translation is CASSLAGVEETQYF.

This clone appeared many times. The chain couples TRBV3-1 to TRBJ2-7, with D hard to call. Per germline, CDR1 LGHDT and CDR2 YNNKEL (reference sequence). This CDR3 has 14 residues. V was shortened by 0 bases and J by 5 bases, with 11 bases between the two germline ends. The DNA for the CDR3 is TGTGCCAGCAGCCAAGAACCCCGGTGGGACGAGCAGTACTTC. As protein: CASSQEPRWDEQYF.

This clone was found many times. V usage is TRBV5-6 and J usage is TRBJ2-7; no clear D gene. The germline V and J ends were trimmed by 0 bases and 6 bases, with 7 bases remaining between them. Germline CDR1 is SGHDT and CDR2 is YYEEEE. CDR3 length: 12 residues. The CDR3 reads CASSLGTGEQYF. For the CDR3, the DNA is TGTGCCAGCAGCTTGGGAACGGGCGAGCAGTACTTC.

This clone was observed many times. This may arise from a read error, as a much more abundant clone is one base away. This same CDR3 is encoded by further DNA sequences in the sample. This rearrangement joins TRBV27 to TRBJ2-7, with a tentative D call TRBD2 (5 bases). The CDR3 extends over 14 amino acids. Deletions cut 7 bases from V and 2 bases from J, with 15 bases between. Germline V lookup: CDR1 MNHEY, CDR2 SMNVEV (reference sequence). CDR3 sequence: CASINLRGAYEQYF. The CDR3 DNA is TGTGCCAGCATCAACCTACGGGGAGCCTACGAGCAGTACTTC.

This clone was observed a handful of times. This sequence may be a read error, since a much larger clone differs from it by one base. The chain carries TRBV29-1 and TRBJ2-7, with D possibly matching TRBD1 (7 bases). Trimming stripped 6 bases from V and 3 bases from J, with 15 bases between. Per the germline V gene, CDR1 is SQVTM and CDR2 is ANQGSEA. The CDR3 has 13 residues. CDR3 sequence: CSVEGAGLYEQYF. The CDR3 DNA reads as TGCAGCGTGGAGGGGGCTGGGCTCTACGAGCAGTACTTC.

This clone was seen many times. This chain links TRBV10-1 with TRBJ1-1, with D unresolved. V lost 5 bases, J lost 5 bases, and 6 bases lay in between. The CDR3 loop spans 11 amino acids. The germline V gene has CDR1 WNHNN and CDR2 SYGVQD (reference sequence). CDR3 sequence (DNA): TGCGCCAGCAGTTCCGATACTGAAGCTTTCTTT. It codes for CASSSDTEAFF.

This clone has at least ten counts. The chain carries TRBV28 and TRBJ1-2; D is ambiguous. The germline V and J ends were trimmed by 1 base and 9 bases, with 9 bases remaining between them. Germline CDR1 reads MDHEN; CDR2 reads SYDVKM. The CDR3 has 12 residues. This chain's CDR3 is CASSLLALSYTF. The CDR3 DNA reads TGTGCCAGCAGTTTATTGGCACTGAGCTACACCTTC.

This clone has a count of ten or more. This rearrangement joins TRBV10-3 to TRBJ2-5, with unresolved D. Trimming stripped 2 bases from V and 2 bases from J, with 6 bases between. The germline gives CDR1 ENHRY, CDR2 SYGVKD. This CDR3 comprises 13 residues. The CDR3 DNA reads TGTGCCATCAGTGAGACCACTCAAGAGACCCAGTACTTC. Protein: CAISETTQETQYF.

This clone was picked up many times. The rearrangement uses TRBV28 and TRBJ2-2; 7 bases are a match to TRBD2. The junction had 1 base not matched to a gene; V was cut back by 3 bases and J by 6 bases. The CDR3 contains 13 residues. Per the germline V gene, CDR1 is MDHEN and CDR2 is SYDVKM. In nucleotides, the CDR3 is TGTGCCAGCAGTTTGGGAGGGGCCGGGGAGCTGTTTTTT. It translates to CASSLGGAGELFF.

With respect to this clone: This may come from a read error, since a much larger clone is one base off. This sequence joins TRBV11-3 and TRBJ1-1; D is unresolved. Looked up from germline, CDR1 is SGHNT and CDR2 is YENEEA. Deletions cut 5 bases from V and 5 bases from J, with 12 bases between. This CDR3 comprises 13 residues. The CDR3 DNA reads TGTGCCAGCAGCATAGTGCTGGGGACTGAAGCTTTCTTT. Amino acid sequence: CASSIVLGTEAFF.

This clone was seen many times. This rearrangement joins TRBV19 to TRBJ1-5; D is unresolved. This CDR3 is 15 amino acids long. V was shortened by 1 base and J by 2 bases, with 9 bases between the two germline ends. Germline CDR1 is LNHDA and CDR2 is SQIVND (reference sequence). Here the CDR3 DNA reads TGTGCCAGTAGTATAGGAGACTGGGGCAATCAGCCCCAGCATTTT. Translating gives CASSIGDWGNQPQHF.

In this sample, this clone turned up many times. The chain joins TRBV4-1 to TRBJ2-1; perhaps TRBD1 as D (6 bases). Germline V lookup: CDR1 MGHRA, CDR2 YSYEKL. V dropped 1 base and J dropped 10 bases, with 17 bases sitting between them. The CDR3 runs to 15 residues. CDR3 sequence: CASSQGLGGRGEQFF. In DNA form, the CDR3 reads TGCGCCAGCAGCCAAGGTTTAGGGGGAAGGGGGGAGCAGTTCTTC.

Remarks on this clone: The junction shows a germline mismatch at one end, possibly a read error. The rearrangement uses TRBV27 and TRBJ2-6, with 7 positions matching TRBD1. Germline values: CDR1 MNHEY, CDR2 SMNVEV (reference sequence). The CDR3 runs 17 residues. CDR3 DNA: TGTGCCAGCAGTTTATCCATAAGGGGGCCTGGGGGCAACGTCCTGACTTTC. The encoded protein is CASSLSIRGPGGNVLTF.

This clone was found many times. The V and J genes are TRBV6-1 and TRBJ1-2; D possibly corresponds to TRBD1 (6 bases). V lost 3 bases and J 8 bases, leaving 13 bases between the germline ends. The germline V gene encodes CDR1 MNHNS and CDR2 SASEGT. This CDR3 has 13 residues. The CDR3 nucleotides read TGTGCCAGCAGTGATGGGGGCCGTTGGGGCTACACCTTC. Translating it yields CASSDGGRWGYTF.

This clone was seen a few times. The chain recombines TRBV28 with TRBJ2-7; 9 nucleotides align to TRBD2. The V and J ends lost 1 base and 5 bases, in that order; junction bases with no gene match: 9. Germline assignment: CDR1 MDHEN and CDR2 SYDVKM. The CDR3 contains 16 residues. CDR3 coding DNA: TGTGCCAGCAGTTTATCCAGCGGGGGGTCCGGCAACGAGCAGTACTTC. Protein sequence: CASSLSSGGSGNEQYF. The full variable domain, rest sourced from reference TRBV28 and TRBJ2-7, is DVKVTQSSRYLVKRTGEKVFLECVQDMDHENMFWYRQDPGLGLRLIYFSYDVKMKEKGDIPEGYSVSREKKERFSLILESASTNQTSMYLCASSLSSGGSGNEQYFGPGTRLTVT.

CDR3 DNA: TGTGCCAGCAGCCTCGACACCTTCTCCTACGAGCAGTACTTC. Its protein product is CASSLDTFSYEQYF. The rearrangement uses TRBV3-1 and TRBJ2-7; D is ambiguous. Trimming took off 4 bases at V and 0 bases at J, with 10 bases between the two ends. CDR3 size: 14 residues. Germline V CDR1 and CDR2: LGHDT, YNNKEL (reference sequence).

This clone was seen ten or more times. This sequence joins TRBV6-5 and TRBJ2-4; D ambiguous. The CDR3 spans 15 residues. V was trimmed by 2 bases and J by 3 bases, leaving 11 bases between them. The germline V gene has CDR1 MNHEY and CDR2 SVGAGI. The CDR3 DNA reads TGTGCCAGCAGTTACGTGGCCCCTGACAAAAACATTCAGTACTTC. Its protein product is CASSYVAPDKNIQYF.

This clone came up many times. The rearrangement joins TRBV11-2 to TRBJ2-7; 11 bases are a match to TRBD2. CDR3 length: 14 residues. From germline, CDR1 is SGHAT and CDR2 FQNNGV. J gave up 3 bases and V 5 bases, and 3 bases lay outside the gene matches. This CDR3 is CASSVGTSGYEQYF. CDR3 DNA: TGTGCCAGCAGCGTGGGGACTAGCGGCTACGAGCAGTACTTC.